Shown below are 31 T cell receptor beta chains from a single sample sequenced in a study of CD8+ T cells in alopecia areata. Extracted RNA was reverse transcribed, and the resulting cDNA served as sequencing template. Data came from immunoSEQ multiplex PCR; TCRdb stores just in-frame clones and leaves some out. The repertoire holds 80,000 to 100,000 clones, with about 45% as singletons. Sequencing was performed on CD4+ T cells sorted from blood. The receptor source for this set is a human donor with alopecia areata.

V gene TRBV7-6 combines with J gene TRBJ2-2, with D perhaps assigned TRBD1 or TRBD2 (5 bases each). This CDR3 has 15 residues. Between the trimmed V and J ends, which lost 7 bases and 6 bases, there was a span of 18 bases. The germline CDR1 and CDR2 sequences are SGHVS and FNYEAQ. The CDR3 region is CASMSPPRGSGELFF. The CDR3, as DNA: TGTGCCAGCATGAGTCCCCCGAGGGGATCCGGGGAGCTGTTTTTT.

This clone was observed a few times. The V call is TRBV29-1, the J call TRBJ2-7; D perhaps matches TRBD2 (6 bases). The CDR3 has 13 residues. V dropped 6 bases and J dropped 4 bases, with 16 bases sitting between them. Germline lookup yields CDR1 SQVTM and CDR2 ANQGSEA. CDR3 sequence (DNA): TGCAGCGTGAGAGCGGGTGATGGGTACGAGCAGTACTTC. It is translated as CSVRAGDGYEQYF.

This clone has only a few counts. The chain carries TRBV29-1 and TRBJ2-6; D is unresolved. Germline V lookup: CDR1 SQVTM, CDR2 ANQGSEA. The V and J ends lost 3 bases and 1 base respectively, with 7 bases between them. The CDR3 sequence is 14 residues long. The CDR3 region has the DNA TGCAGCGTTGATTTGGCGTCTGGGGCCAACGTCCTGACTTTC. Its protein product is CSVDLASGANVLTF.

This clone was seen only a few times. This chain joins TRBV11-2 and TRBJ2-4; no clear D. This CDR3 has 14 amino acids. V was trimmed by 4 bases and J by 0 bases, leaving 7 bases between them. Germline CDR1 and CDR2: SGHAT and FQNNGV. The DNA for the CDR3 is TGTGCCAGCAGCTCGAGATTAGCCAAAAACATTCAGTACTTC. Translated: CASSSRLAKNIQYF. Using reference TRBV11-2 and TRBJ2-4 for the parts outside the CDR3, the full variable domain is EAGVAQSPRYKIIEKRQSVAFWCNPISGHATLYWYQQILGQGPKLLIQFQNNGVVDDSQLPKDRFSAERLKGVDSTLKIQPAKLEDSAVYLCASSSRLAKNIQYFGAGTRLSVL.

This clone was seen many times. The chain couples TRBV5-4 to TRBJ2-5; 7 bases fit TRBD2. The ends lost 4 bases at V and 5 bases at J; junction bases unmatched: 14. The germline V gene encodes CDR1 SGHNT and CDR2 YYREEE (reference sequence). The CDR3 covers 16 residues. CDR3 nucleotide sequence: TGTGCCAGCAGCCAGCCCGGGGGGTTAACGCGGGAGACCCAGTACTTC. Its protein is CASSQPGGLTRETQYF.

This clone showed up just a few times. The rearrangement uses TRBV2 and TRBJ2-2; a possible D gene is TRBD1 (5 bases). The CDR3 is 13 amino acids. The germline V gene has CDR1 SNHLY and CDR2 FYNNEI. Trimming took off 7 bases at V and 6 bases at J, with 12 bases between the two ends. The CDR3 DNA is TGTGCCAGCAAGCCAGGGTGGGCCGGGGAGCTGTTTTTT. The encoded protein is CASKPGWAGELFF.

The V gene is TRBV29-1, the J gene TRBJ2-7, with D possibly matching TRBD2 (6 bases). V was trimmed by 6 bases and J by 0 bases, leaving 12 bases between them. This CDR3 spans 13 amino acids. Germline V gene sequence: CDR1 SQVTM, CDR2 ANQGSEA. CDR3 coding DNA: TGCAGCGTGCGGGATTTCAGCTCCTACGAGCAGTACTTC. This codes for CSVRDFSSYEQYF.

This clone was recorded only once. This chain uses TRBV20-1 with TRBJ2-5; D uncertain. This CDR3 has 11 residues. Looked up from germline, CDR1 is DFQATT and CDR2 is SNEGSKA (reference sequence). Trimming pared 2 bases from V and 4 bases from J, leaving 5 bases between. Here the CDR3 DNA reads TGCAGTGCTAGAAATCGAGAGACCCAGTACTTC. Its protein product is CSARNRETQYF.

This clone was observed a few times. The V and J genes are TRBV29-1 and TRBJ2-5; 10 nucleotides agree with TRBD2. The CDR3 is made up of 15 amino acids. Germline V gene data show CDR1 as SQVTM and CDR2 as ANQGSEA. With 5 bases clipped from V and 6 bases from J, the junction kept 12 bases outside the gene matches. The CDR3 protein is CSVITGLAKDKTQYF. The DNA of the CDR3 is TGCAGCGTTATAACGGGACTAGCGAAGGATAAGACCCAGTACTTC.

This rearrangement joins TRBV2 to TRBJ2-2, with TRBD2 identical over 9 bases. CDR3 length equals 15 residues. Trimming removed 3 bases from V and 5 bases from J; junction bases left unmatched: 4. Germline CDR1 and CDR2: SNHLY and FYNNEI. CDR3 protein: CASSDGLAGTGELFF. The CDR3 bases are TGTGCCAGCAGTGATGGGCTAGCGGGGACCGGGGAGCTGTTTTTT.

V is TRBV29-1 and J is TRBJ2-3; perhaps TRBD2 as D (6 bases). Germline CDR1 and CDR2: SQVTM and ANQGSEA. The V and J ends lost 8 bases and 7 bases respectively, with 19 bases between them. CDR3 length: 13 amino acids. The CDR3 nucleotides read TGCAGCCTTATGACGGGAGAGGGGAATACGCAGTATTTT. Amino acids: CSLMTGEGNTQYF.

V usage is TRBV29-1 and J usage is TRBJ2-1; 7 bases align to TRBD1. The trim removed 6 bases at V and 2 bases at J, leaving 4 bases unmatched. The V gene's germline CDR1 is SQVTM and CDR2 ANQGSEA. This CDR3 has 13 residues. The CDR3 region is CSVSDRAYNEQFF. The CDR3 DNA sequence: TGCAGCGTGAGCGACAGGGCCTACAATGAGCAGTTCTTC.

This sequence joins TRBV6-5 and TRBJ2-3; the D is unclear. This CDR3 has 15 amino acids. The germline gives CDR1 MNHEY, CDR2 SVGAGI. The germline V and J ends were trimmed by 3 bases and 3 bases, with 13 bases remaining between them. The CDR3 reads CASSYFASKTDTQYF. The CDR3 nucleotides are TGTGCCAGCAGTTATTTTGCGTCGAAAACAGATACGCAGTATTTT.

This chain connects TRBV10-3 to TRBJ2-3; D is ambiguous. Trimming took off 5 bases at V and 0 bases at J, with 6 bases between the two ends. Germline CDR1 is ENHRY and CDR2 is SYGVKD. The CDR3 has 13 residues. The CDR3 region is CAISQDSTDTQYF. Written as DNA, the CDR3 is TGTGCCATCAGTCAGGACAGCACAGATACGCAGTATTTT.

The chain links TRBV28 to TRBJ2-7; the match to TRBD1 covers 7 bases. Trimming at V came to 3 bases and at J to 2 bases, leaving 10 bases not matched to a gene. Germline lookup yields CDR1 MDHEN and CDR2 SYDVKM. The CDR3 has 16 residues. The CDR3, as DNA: TGTGCCAGCAGTTTCCCCCGACAGGGACGAACCTACGAGCAGTACTTC. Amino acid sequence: CASSFPRQGRTYEQYF.

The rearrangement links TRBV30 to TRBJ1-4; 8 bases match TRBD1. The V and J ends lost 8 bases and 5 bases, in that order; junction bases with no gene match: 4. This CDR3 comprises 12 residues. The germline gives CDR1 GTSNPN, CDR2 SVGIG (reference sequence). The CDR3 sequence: CAVDRGNEKLFF. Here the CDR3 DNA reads TGTGCCGTCGACAGGGGCAATGAAAAACTGTTTTTT. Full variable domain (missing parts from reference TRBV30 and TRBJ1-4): SQTIHQWPATLVQPVGSPLSLECTVEGTSNPNLYWYRQAAGRGLQLLFYSVGIGQISSEVPQNLSASRPQDRQFILSSKKLLLSDSGFYLCAVDRGNEKLFFGSGTQLSVL.

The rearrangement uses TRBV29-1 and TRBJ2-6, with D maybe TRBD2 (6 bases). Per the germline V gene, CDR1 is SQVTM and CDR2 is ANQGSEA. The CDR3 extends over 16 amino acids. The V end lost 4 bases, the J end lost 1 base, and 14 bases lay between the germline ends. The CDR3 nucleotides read TGCAGCGTTGGGACCCCTGGAGGGTCTGGGGCCAACGTCCTGACTTTC. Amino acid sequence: CSVGTPGGSGANVLTF. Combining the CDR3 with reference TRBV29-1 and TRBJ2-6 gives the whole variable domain SAVISQKPSRDICQRGTSLTIQCQVDSQVTMMFWYRQQPGQSLTLIATANQGSEATYESGFVIDKFPISRPNLTFSTLTVSNMSPEDSSIYLCSVGTPGGSGANVLTFGAGSRLTVL.

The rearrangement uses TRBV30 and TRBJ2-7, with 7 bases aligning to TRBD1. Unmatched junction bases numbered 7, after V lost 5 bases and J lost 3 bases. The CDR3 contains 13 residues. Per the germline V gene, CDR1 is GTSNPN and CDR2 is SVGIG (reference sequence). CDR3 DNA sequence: TGTGCCTGGCAAGGGGGCAGTTACTACGAGCAGTACTTC. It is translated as CAWQGGSYYEQYF.

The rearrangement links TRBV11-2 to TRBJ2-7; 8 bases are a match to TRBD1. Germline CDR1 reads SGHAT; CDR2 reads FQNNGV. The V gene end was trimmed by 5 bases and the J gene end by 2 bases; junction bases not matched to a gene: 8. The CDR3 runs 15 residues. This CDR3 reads CASSPRTGQTYEQYF. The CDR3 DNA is TGTGCCAGCAGCCCTCGGACAGGGCAGACCTACGAGCAGTACTTC.

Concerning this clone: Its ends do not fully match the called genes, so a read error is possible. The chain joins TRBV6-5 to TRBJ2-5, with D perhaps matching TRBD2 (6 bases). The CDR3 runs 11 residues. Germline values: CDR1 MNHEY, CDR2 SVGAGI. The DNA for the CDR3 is TGTGCCATCAGTGGGGGGGAGACCCAGTACTTC. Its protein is CAISGGETQYF.

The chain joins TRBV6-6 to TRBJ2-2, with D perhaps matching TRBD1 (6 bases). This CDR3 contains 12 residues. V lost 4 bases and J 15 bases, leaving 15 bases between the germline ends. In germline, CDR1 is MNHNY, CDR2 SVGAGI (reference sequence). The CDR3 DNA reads TGTGCCAGCAGTTCCCACAGGGTTGAGTTGTTTTTT. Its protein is CASSSHRVELFF.

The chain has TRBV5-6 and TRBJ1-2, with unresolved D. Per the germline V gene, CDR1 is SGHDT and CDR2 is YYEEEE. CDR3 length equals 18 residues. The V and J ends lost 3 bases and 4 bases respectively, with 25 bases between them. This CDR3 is CASSSFGREIGGRYGYTF. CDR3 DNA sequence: TGTGCCAGCAGCTCGTTTGGGAGGGAGATAGGAGGACGCTATGGCTACACCTTC.

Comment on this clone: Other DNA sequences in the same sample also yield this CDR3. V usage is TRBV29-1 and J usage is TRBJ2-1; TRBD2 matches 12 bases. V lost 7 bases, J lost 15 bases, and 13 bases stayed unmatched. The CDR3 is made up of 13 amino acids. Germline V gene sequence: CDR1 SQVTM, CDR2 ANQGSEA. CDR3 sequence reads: CSARTSGDFTAFF. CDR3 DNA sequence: TGCAGCGCCCGGACTAGCGGGGACTTCACTGCGTTCTTC.

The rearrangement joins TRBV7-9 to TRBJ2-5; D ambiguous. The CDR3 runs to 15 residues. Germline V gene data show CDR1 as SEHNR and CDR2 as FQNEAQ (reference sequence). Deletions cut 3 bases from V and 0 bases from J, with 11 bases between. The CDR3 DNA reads TGTGCCAGCAGCTTTTGGCAGAGGTACCAAGAGACCCAGTACTTC. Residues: CASSFWQRYQETQYF.

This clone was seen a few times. CDR3 loop: CSVKGLETQYF. The CDR3 coding sequence is TGCAGCGTTAAGGGGCTGGAGACCCAGTACTTC. The chain employs TRBV29-1 and TRBJ2-5; D may be TRBD1 (5 bases). In germline, CDR1 is SQVTM, CDR2 ANQGSEA. The CDR3 sequence is 11 residues long. V lost 5 bases, J lost 5 bases, and 9 bases lay in between.

CDR3 nucleotide sequence: TGTGCCAGCAGTTTAACAAGGGACAGGGGGCTCTATGGCTACACCTTC. Its translation: CASSLTRDRGLYGYTF. The V and J genes are TRBV27 and TRBJ1-2; 12 bases fit TRBD1. Germline V lookup: CDR1 MNHEY, CDR2 SMNVEV (reference sequence). CDR3 size: 16 residues. The trim removed 2 bases at V and 4 bases at J, leaving 5 bases unmatched.

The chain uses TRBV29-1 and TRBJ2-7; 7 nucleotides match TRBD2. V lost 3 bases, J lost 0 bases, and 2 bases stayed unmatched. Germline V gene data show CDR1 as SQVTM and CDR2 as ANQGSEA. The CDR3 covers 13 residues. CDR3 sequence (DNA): TGCAGCGTTGATGGGAGGGACTCCTACGAGCAGTACTTC. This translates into CSVDGRDSYEQYF.

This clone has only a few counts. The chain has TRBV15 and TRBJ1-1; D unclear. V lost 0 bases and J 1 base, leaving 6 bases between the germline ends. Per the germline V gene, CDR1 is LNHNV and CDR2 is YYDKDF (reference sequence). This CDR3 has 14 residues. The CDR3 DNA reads TGTGCCACCAGCAGAGATATGGGGAACACTGAAGCTTTCTTT. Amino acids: CATSRDMGNTEAFF.

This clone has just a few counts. CDR3 in amino acids: CSVTRTGMNEQYF. In DNA form, the CDR3 reads TGCAGCGTTACCCGGACAGGGATGAACGAGCAGTACTTC. The rearrangement joins TRBV29-1 to TRBJ2-7; TRBD1 matches 8 bases. The junction had 8 bases not matched to a gene; V was cut back by 5 bases and J by 5 bases. The CDR3 is 13 residues long. Germline lookup yields CDR1 SQVTM and CDR2 ANQGSEA.

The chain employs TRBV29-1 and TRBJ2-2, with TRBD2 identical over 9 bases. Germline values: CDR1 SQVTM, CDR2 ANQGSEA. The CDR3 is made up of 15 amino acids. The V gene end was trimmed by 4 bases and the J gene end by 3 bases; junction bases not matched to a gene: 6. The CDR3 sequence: CSVVSGSLYTGELFF. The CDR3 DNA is TGCAGCGTTGTTAGCGGGAGTTTGTACACCGGGGAGCTGTTTTTT.

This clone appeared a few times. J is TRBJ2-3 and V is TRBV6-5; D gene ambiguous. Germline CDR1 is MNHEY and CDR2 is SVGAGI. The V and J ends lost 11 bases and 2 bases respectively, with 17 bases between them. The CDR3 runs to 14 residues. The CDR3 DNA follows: TGTGCCTCTCAACAACGTATTTACACAGATACGCAGTATTTT. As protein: CASQQRIYTDTQYF.